The source of this T cell receptor (beta chain) is a study of control samples from healthy donors and cancer patients. Measured with immunoSEQ multiplex PCR; TCRdb has only the in-frame clones, and not every one. The repertoire holds 76,000 or so clones, with under 90% as singletons. Germline trimming cut 4 bases from V and 7 bases from J; bases unmatched to any gene: 3. Germline V CDR1 and CDR2: WNHNN, SYGVQD (reference sequence). The CDR3 consists of 13 residues. The sample was PBMCs. This TCR was recovered from a woman between 45 and 65 years old with colorectal cancer. The chain employs TRBV10-1 and TRBJ1-5, with TRBD1 identical over 8 bases. CDR3 bases: TGCGCCAGCAGTGGACAGGGGACCCAGCCCCAGCATTTT. Its protein product is CASSGQGTQPQHF.